Detailed here is one TCR beta chain. The time point here: naive CD8 control sorted from an acute-time-point sample. Germline assignment: CDR1 KGHSH and CDR2 LQKENI. J lost 4 bases, V lost 3 bases, and 6 bases had no gene match. The CDR3 has 17 residues. This entry comes from a study of CD8 T cells in acute hepatitis C reinfection. The overall study: Sequences come from NS3-1073-specific CD8+ T cells, during acute infection and after clearance.

Using immunoSEQ multiplex PCR, the repertoire was profiled, and TCRdb retains in-frame clones only, with some absent. The sample lists 30,000 to 45,000 clones; 80% to 90% were seen once. Sequenced: naive CD8+ T cells from PBMCs. The receptor was derived from a woman in her late teens or twenties who spontaneously cleared hepatitis C infection. The chain uses TRBV18 and TRBJ2-3; 14 bases line up with TRBD2. Here the CDR3 DNA reads TGTGCCAGCTCACCGAGGGGACTAGCGGGAGAACCAGATACGCAGTATTTT. Amino acid sequence: CASSPRGLAGEPDTQYF.